This TCR beta chain emerged from a study of cytomegalovirus exposure and HLA in healthy donors (dated by TCRdb to the late 2010s). About the investigation overall: An earlier analysis of approximately 590 of the donors reported about 290 Gb of sequence data and some 100 million unique TCR beta sequences from approximately 180 million T cells. The study aimed to test whether cataloging public T cell receptors could reveal signatures of past pathogen exposure. A later analysis re-examined previously published TCR beta repertoires from 610 or so donors and added high-resolution HLA genotyping to investigate patterns of TCR occurrence. An earlier analysis of 587 of the donors used high-throughput TCR beta sequencing to judge whether each TCR beta V gene segment behaved as functional or pseudogenic. Several DR-DQ haplotypes were handled as single units for association and clustering because linkage in the cohort was strong. HLA typing included class I and class II loci at four-digit resolution. Rather than drawing on any new phenotypic data, the later analysis identified candidate immune exposures from TCR beta sequences and the way those sequences occurred across donors. On average, 235,054 unique TCR beta nucleotide sequences were sequenced per donor among about 400 genotyped donors of the cohort, with about 17% of those sequences being non-productive. The T cell repertoires of 700 or so subjects were profiled by immunosequencing and related to cytomegalovirus serostatus. High-throughput TCR immunosequencing, statistical association of individual TCRs with disease status, and machine learning were combined to predict cytomegalovirus infection status. Of the 350 to 450 genotyped donors, less than 85% were placed in the genetic ancestry cluster associated with self-reported Caucasian donors. All discovery cohort repertoires had been generated using a single sequencing platform. Alongside the repertoire data, information on donor age, sex, ethnicity and CMV serostatus was compiled. Genome-wide SNP genotypes for about 65% of the 666 donors were used in a later genetic analysis, which treated that subset as a discovery cohort. An early release that covered approximately 600 HLA-typed donors contained approximately 290 gigabases of sequencing data and 75 million to 100 million unique TCR sequences. In addition to the first cohort of around 670 subjects, a separate validation cohort of 130 or so different subjects was used. The number of donors typed differed by locus, with about 629-630 for A, B, C, DRB1 and DQB1, 522 for DQA1, 600 to 610 for DPA1, and around 430 for DPB1. Beyond this particular receptor, the publication reports: In this cohort, only TCR beta chains were sequenced, and detectable features were limited by the absence of alpha or paired-chain data. A group of highly shared sequence variants was considered likely to be a technical artifact of the sequencing pipeline. In a later analysis, TCR association rates were found to vary across HLA loci, with the most associated TCRs seen for DRB1 alleles and the fewest for HLA-C alleles. Most CMV-associated TCR beta chains appeared to be HLA-restricted in a later analysis, and the HLA associations seemed to be driven largely by CMV exposure. In a later analysis, 16,951 TCR beta sequences were associated with specific HLA alleles at a false discovery rate of 0.05. Presence/absence analyses assumed roughly uniform sequencing depth across donors, an assumption that may not hold. Correlated functional status among segregating V segments might be attributable to linkage disequilibrium, but an unknown experimental factor could not be ruled out. The study gave a list of 150 to 200 TCR beta chains associated with cytomegalovirus. The classifier was reported to diagnose cytomegalovirus status with high specificity and sensitivity in both the original cohort and the validation cohort. In a later analysis, HLA-associated TCR beta chains were found to be more clonally expanded and to have lower generation probabilities than equally common non-associated chains. Because counts were too low, seventeen rarely observed V segments, including chromosome 9 orphons, were left out of the earlier analysis of some 600 of the donors. In an earlier analysis of 587 of the donors, most TCR beta V segments appeared in productive rearrangements about 87% or about 30% of the time, broadly matching IMGT annotations. Because some donors lacked HLA typing at each locus, the association tests relied only on the typed subset. A further reported finding was that TCR beta sequences accurately predicted the HLA-A and HLA-B alleles for most subjects in the first cohort. According to a later analysis, parvovirus B19, influenza, CMV and Epstein-Barr virus appeared linked to several top co-occurrence clusters. According to the authors, the approach could potentially be generalized to other disease states and immunological phenotypes. Immune exposure information for the cohort was limited to CMV serostatus. A later genetic analysis reported fewer N-insertions in productive TCRs among donors in an Asian-associated ancestry cluster than the approximately 700-donor mean. Most TCR sequences were observed very rarely across donors, whereas some public TCRs were present in many individuals. Three of the identified cytomegalovirus-associated TCR beta chains were confirmed in vitro to be specific for cytomegalovirus antigens. The 87-base-pair reads could not distinguish some IMGT-functional V segments, including TRBV6-2 and TRBV6-3, so those segments were excluded. When HLA alleles, especially DR and DQ, strongly co-occurred, TCR associations were difficult to assign to individual alleles. An association between a missense DCLRE1C variant and V-gene and J-gene trimming of TCR beta chains was found in a later genetic analysis and replicated in an independent cohort.

In total, around 600 healthy bone marrow donors made up the cohort. Cohort members were all nominally healthy when sampled, although unrecorded immune exposures were likely present. The donor tested CMV seropositive, placing the donor among the 250 to 350 seropositive members of the cohort. A peripheral blood sample was provided by each donor, and peripheral blood mononuclear cells were used for TCR beta sequencing. Genomic DNA extraction from the blood cell samples was performed with the Qiagen DNeasy Blood Extraction Kit. Turning to this clone: Its antigen is unknown. No clone much larger than this one lies a single base away; base qualities are absent.

V is pruned by 6 bases and J by 4 bases, leaving 2 bases of the junction without a gene match. Via the germline V gene, CDR1 is SNHLY and CDR2 FYNNEI. Its CDR3 holds 13 amino acids, cysteine through phenylalanine. Only the CDR3 portion is preserved as DNA: 39 bases, with reading frame beginning at the first base. Receptor libraries were prepared by the immunoSEQ multiplex PCR assay. The multiplex PCR relied on a mix of 60 forward primers for TCR Vbeta segments and 13 reverse primers for TCR Jbeta segments. A multiplex PCR assay on genomic DNA amplified the CDR3 region of rearranged TCR beta genes. On the Illumina HiSeq System, the amplified TCR beta libraries were sequenced as 87-base-pair reads. On the study's bioinformatics: Across the 600 to 700 repertoires, a later analysis counted some 80 million unique TCR beta chains, some 11 million of which were shared by at least two donors. Raw reads were error-corrected and collapsed into unique sequences by a nearest-neighbor algorithm in which closely related sequences were merged to remove PCR and sequencing errors. Alignment of CDR3 sequences to IMGT reference sequences was used to assign V, D and J gene segments. For a sequence to be retained, at least a six-nucleotide match to both a V gene segment and a J gene segment was required. A rearrangement counted as productive if the CDR3 had no stop codons and remained in frame with V and J, and every other rearrangement counted as non-productive. Following IMGT convention, CDR3 was defined as the stretch from the second conserved V-encoded cysteine to the conserved J-encoded phenylalanine. In an earlier analysis of more than 550 of the donors, sequences lacking an unambiguous match to a single V gene segment were excluded. An earlier analysis of fewer than 650 of the donors classified V segments as functional when productive rearrangements were above 56.7% and as segregating when the standard deviation between donors was above 5%. A statistical classification framework was built for diagnosing cytomegalovirus status from the catalog of TCR beta chain sequences. V and J gene assignment, in a later analysis, came from comparing TCR nucleotide sequences with IMGT/GENE-DB human TR gene sequences. Using the TCRdist pipeline, a later analysis assigned CDR3 sequences along with most-parsimonious VDJ recombination scenarios. In a later analysis, each TCR beta chain was defined by its CDR3 amino acid sequence together with its V-gene family, and reads lacking a unique V-gene family were excluded. In a later analysis, 500 to 700 highly shared, low-generation-probability nucleotide sequences were removed to address suspected cross-contamination and a sequencing artifact. For each public chain, a later analysis derived a clonal expansion index from normalized ranks of inferred template counts within each repertoire. A later analysis computed generation probabilities with a VDJ recombination model fitted to out-of-frame rearrangements, and checked the results against IGoR. In a later analysis, TCR-TCR, TCR-HLA and TCR-CMV co-occurrence was scored with hypergeometric tests, and a repertoire-size bias correction was applied to TCR pairs. In a later analysis, false discovery rates were estimated by permuting HLA or CMV assignments 20 times. In a later analysis, co-occurring TCRs were grouped using DBSCAN, with TCRdist sequence similarity added in when clustering inside HLA-allele-positive subsets. Repertoires with fewer than 30,000 or more than 120,000 public chains were left out of co-occurrence clustering, as were about 5 repertoires with anomalous nucleotide sharing. The table comes from immuneACCESS by way of TCRdb, which keeps in-frame sequences with V and J called. Part of the clones is missing from these tables; in studies checked, under half for an unresolved V gene and the rest for unknown reasons. Clone size and the V and J calls come from that table; the DNA yielded D and trimming. Within this sample are fewer than 130,000 clones, with under 85% of them counted one time only. Clones ranked in the top ten supply 6.2% of the sample.

The sequence joins TRBV2 to TRBJ2-2; the central 7 bases match TRBD1. The sequence came from a man aged 30 to 45 in good health and CMV-seropositive. The specimen was PBMCs. The CDR3 in this case is CASSEGATGELFF. The DNA reads as follows: TGTGCCAGCAGCGAGGGGGCCACCGGGGAGCTGTTTTTT.